The next 22 T cell receptor beta chains were all read from a single sample in a study of beta chain features in type 1 diabetes. Antigen specificity for these receptors is unknown. The entirety of the isolated RNA underwent reverse transcription, so expressed TCRB transcripts were sequenced. Sequencing was performed with immunoSEQ multiplex PCR; in TCRdb, only in-frame clones are kept and a portion is missing. The table lists approximately 730,000 clones, about an eighth of them singletons. Findings and caveats of the study: A moderate, significant TCRB CDR3 shortening appeared in type 1 diabetes across four CD4+ subsets.

The sample taken for sequencing was naive CD4+ T cells from blood. These receptors came from a young man with type 1 diabetes.

This clone was counted between two and nine times. The chain uses TRBV20-1 and TRBJ1-2; D unclear. The assigned J gene may be wrong: the sequence end matches TRBJ2-1 better. Germline V lookup: CDR1 DFQATT, CDR2 SNEGSKA (reference sequence). This CDR3 is 11 amino acids long. For the CDR3, the DNA is TGCAGTGCTAGAGATCCGGGTGGACAGTTCTTC. Amino acid sequence: CSARDPGGQFF.

This clone was recorded a few times. The CDR3 sequence: CASSVAASGGALTDTQYF. The DNA for the CDR3 is TGTGCCAGCAGCGTAGCGGCTAGCGGGGGGGCCCTCACAGATACGCAGTATTTT. The genes are TRBV9 and TRBJ2-3; 12 bases agree with TRBD2. The CDR3 runs 18 residues. Germline loops: CDR1 SGDLS, CDR2 YYNGEE. V shed 0 bases and J 2 bases; nucleotides not matched to a gene: 7.

The V call is TRBV7-2, the J call TRBJ1-6; D is uncertain. Germline loops: CDR1 SGHTA, CDR2 FQGNSA. V was clipped by 5 bases and J by 9 bases, with 17 bases between them. The CDR3 covers 15 residues. The CDR3 DNA is TGTGCCAGCAGCCCAGGTTCCAGGATAAGTTCACCCCTCCACTTT. It is translated as CASSPGSRISSPLHF.

The V and J genes are TRBV4-1 and TRBJ1-2; 9 bases map to TRBD1. CDR1 and CDR2 (germline): MGHRA, YSYEKL. The J segment lost 5 bases and the V segment lost 4 bases, leaving 2 bases of the junction unmatched. The CDR3 spans 13 residues. CDR3 sequence reads: CASSLQGAYGYTF. The CDR3 DNA reads as TGCGCCAGCAGCCTACAGGGGGCGTATGGCTACACCTTC.

The rearrangement links TRBV15 to TRBJ1-1; tentatively, D is TRBD1 (6 bases). The length of the CDR3 is 16 residues. Trimming shortened V by 3 bases and J by 0 bases, and 14 bases separated the two germline ends. Germline V gene lookup returns CDR1 LNHNV and CDR2 YYDKDF (reference sequence). Written as DNA, the CDR3 is TGTGCCACCAGCAGGACAACGGACAGCTTGAACACTGAAGCTTTCTTT. Translating gives CATSRTTDSLNTEAFF.

The chain employs TRBV7-3 and TRBJ2-1; a possible D gene is TRBD2 (6 bases). This CDR3 has 13 amino acids. Trimming removed 1 base from V and 9 bases from J, with 10 bases in between. From germline, CDR1 is SGHTA and CDR2 FQGTGA. CDR3 sequence (DNA): TGTGCCAGCAGCTTAATCGGGGGAGGTGAGCAGTTCTTC. Its protein is CASSLIGGGEQFF. The complete variable domain, with remaining parts taken from reference TRBV7-3 and TRBJ2-1, reads GAGVSQTPSNKVTEKGKYVELRCDPISGHTALYWYRQSLGQGPEFLIYFQGTGAADDSGLPNDRFFAVRPEGSVSTLKIQRTERGDSAVYLCASSLIGGGEQFFGPGTRLTVL.

This clone was seen a handful of times. CDR3 sequence: CASSPHLLGQGLRNSPLHF. The CDR3 nucleotides read TGTGCCAGCAGCCCACACCTGCTAGGACAGGGGTTGCGTAATTCACCCCTCCACTTT. The gene calls are TRBV5-5 and TRBJ1-6; 9 nucleotides line up with TRBD1. V shed 4 bases, J shed 6 bases, and the junction held 17 bases outside the gene matches. There are 19 residues in the CDR3. Germline lookup yields CDR1 SGHKS and CDR2 YYEKEE (reference sequence).

This rearrangement joins TRBV30 to TRBJ1-4; D is perhaps TRBD1 (6 bases). The CDR3 is made up of 16 amino acids. The V gene's germline CDR1 is GTSNPN and CDR2 SVGIG (reference sequence). V lost 3 bases, J lost 7 bases, and 21 bases lay in between. The CDR3 DNA reads TGTGCCTGGAGCCCCCTGATCGGCAGGGGAGTTGAAAAACTGTTTTTT. Translation: CAWSPLIGRGVEKLFF.

This clone appeared a few times. The chain combines TRBV5-1 with TRBJ2-7; 8 bases fit TRBD1. The CDR3 is 15 residues long. J gave up 2 bases and V 4 bases, and 8 bases lay outside the gene matches. Germline assignment: CDR1 SGHRS and CDR2 YFSETQ. The CDR3 reads CASSDRDRNTYEQYF. CDR3 DNA sequence: TGCGCCAGCAGCGACCGGGACAGGAACACCTACGAGCAGTACTTC.

Regarding this clone: The junction departs from germline at one end; a sequencing error may be responsible. This chain joins TRBV5-1 and TRBJ1-1; D uncertain. The CDR3 extends over 11 amino acids. Germline CDR1 reads SGHRS; CDR2 reads YFSETQ. The CDR3 spells CASSLNSEAFF. The DNA for the CDR3 is TGCGCCAGCAGCTTAAACAGTGAAGCTTTCTTT.

This clone was observed a handful of times. The chain couples TRBV20-1 to TRBJ2-1, with D possibly matching TRBD2 (6 bases). Germline CDR1 reads DFQATT; CDR2 reads SNEGSKA (reference sequence). The CDR3 is 11 residues long. Deletions cut 7 bases from V and 7 bases from J, with 11 bases between. CDR3 protein: CSVLAMNEQFF. The CDR3 DNA follows: TGCAGTGTCCTAGCGATGAATGAGCAGTTCTTC.

V is TRBV5-1 and J is TRBJ1-1; D is unresolved. The CDR3 length is 13 residues. The germline gives CDR1 SGHRS, CDR2 YFSETQ. Trimming took 4 bases from V and 1 from J, leaving 8 bases between them. The CDR3 sequence is CASSGLENTEAFF. Written as DNA, the CDR3 is TGCGCCAGCAGCGGATTGGAGAACACTGAAGCTTTCTTT.

This sequence joins TRBV4-1 and TRBJ1-1; tentative D call: TRBD1 (5 bases). The V gene's germline CDR1 is MGHRA and CDR2 YSYEKL. The V end lost 0 bases, the J end lost 0 bases, and 8 bases lay between the germline ends. The CDR3 has 15 residues. The CDR3 DNA sequence: TGCGCCAGCAGCCAAGAAGACAGAGTGAACACTGAAGCTTTCTTT. Translated, it gives CASSQEDRVNTEAFF.

Only a few counts were recorded for this clone. The CDR3 is CASSVSSSGGNHNEQFF. CDR3 sequence (DNA): TGTGCCAGCAGCGTAAGCTCTAGCGGGGGGAACCACAATGAGCAGTTCTTC. The chain combines TRBV4-2 with TRBJ2-1; 11 nucleotides line up with TRBD2. CDR1 and CDR2 from the germline V gene are LGHNA and YNFKEQ. There are 17 residues in the CDR3. V lost 5 bases to trimming and J lost 5 bases; unmatched junction nucleotides: 11.

This clone has only a few counts. This chain joins TRBV5-1 and TRBJ2-7; 7 bases fit TRBD1. Germline V lookup: CDR1 SGHRS, CDR2 YFSETQ. Trimming at V came to 6 bases and at J to 2 bases, leaving 8 bases not matched to a gene. The CDR3 is made up of 14 amino acids. CDR3 nucleotide sequence: TGCGCCAGCACTCGAGGACAGGCCACCTACGAGCAGTACTTC. Its protein is CASTRGQATYEQYF.

The rearrangement joins TRBV11-1 to TRBJ2-7; D may match TRBD1 or TRBD2 (5 bases each). Germline values: CDR1 SGHAT, CDR2 FQDESV (reference sequence). V was shortened by 3 bases and J by 3 bases, with 6 bases between the two germline ends. This CDR3 spans 12 amino acids. This chain's CDR3 is CASSLGDYEQYF. In DNA form, the CDR3 reads TGTGCCAGCAGCTTGGGGGACTACGAGCAGTACTTC.

The V and J genes are TRBV10-1 and TRBJ2-1, with 7 bases fitting TRBD2. CDR1 is WNHNN, CDR2 SYGVQD, per germline (reference sequence). CDR3 length: 15 residues. The ends lost 1 base at V and 4 bases at J; junction bases unmatched: 4. Here the CDR3 reads CASSELRGEYNEQFF. The DNA for the CDR3 is TGCGCCAGCAGTGAGTTACGGGGGGAGTACAATGAGCAGTTCTTC.

This clone came up a few times. The chain employs TRBV18 and TRBJ1-5; D ambiguous. Trimming took 6 bases from V and 7 from J, leaving 22 bases between them. Germline assignment: CDR1 KGHSH and CDR2 LQKENI. This CDR3 spans 16 amino acids. The CDR3 nucleotides are TGTGCCAGCTCCAAGGACGGGGAGCATGGCCAGCAGCCCCAGCATTTT. Its protein is CASSKDGEHGQQPQHF.

This clone was seen a few times. The chain couples TRBV29-1 to TRBJ2-7; D is uncertain. Germline loops: CDR1 SQVTM, CDR2 ANQGSEA. This CDR3 region has 11 residues. V lost 3 bases and J lost 3, with 6 bases in between. The CDR3 coding sequence is TGCAGCGTTGAGATGGGCTACGAGCAGTACTTC. Translation: CSVEMGYEQYF.

The J gene is TRBJ1-3, the V gene TRBV4-2; D gene unclear. Trimming pared 0 bases from V and 0 bases from J, leaving 9 bases between. The CDR3 consists of 16 residues. Looked up from germline, CDR1 is LGHNA and CDR2 is YNFKEQ. The CDR3 coding sequence is TGTGCCAGCAGCCAAGATAGGCAGTACTCTGGAAACACCATATATTTT. This encodes CASSQDRQYSGNTIYF.

The rearrangement uses TRBV15 and TRBJ1-2, with D possibly being TRBD1 (6 bases). The germline gives CDR1 LNHNV, CDR2 YYDKDF (reference sequence). This CDR3 is built from 12 residues. The V end was cut by 7 bases, the J end by 1 base, with 7 bases between. The CDR3 DNA follows: TGTGCCACCATGGACAGTAACTATGGCTACACCTTC. It codes for CATMDSNYGYTF.

Only a few counts were recorded for this clone. This sequence joins TRBV6-1 and TRBJ2-7, with D possibly being TRBD2 (5 bases). Trimming left V 3 bases short and J 3 bases short, with 21 bases between. Germline V gives CDR1 MNHNS, CDR2 SASEGT. The CDR3 consists of 17 residues. The CDR3 loop is CASSDALALRGDYEQYF. Here the CDR3 DNA reads TGTGCCAGCAGTGACGCTCTTGCCCTCCGGGGTGACTACGAGCAGTACTTC.